What follows are 31 T cell receptor beta chains derived from one specimen sequenced in a study of cytomegalovirus exposure and HLA in healthy donors (dated by TCRdb to 2016 to 2017). The receptor library was made with the immunoSEQ multiplex PCR assay. TCRdb holds this immuneACCESS table with in-frame rearrangements only. Some clones are missing; in checked studies, unresolved V genes explain under half, and the rest has no known cause. The sample contains roughly 250,000 clones, more than 75% of them found a single time. Less than 3% of the sample is held by the ten biggest clonotypes. Sequencing was performed on PBMCs. These TCRs come from a man aged 18 to 30 in good health and CMV-seronegative.

V gene TRBV29-1 combines with J gene TRBJ1-6; 10 nucleotides agree with TRBD1. This CDR3 has 14 amino acids. Germline lookup yields CDR1 SQVTM and CDR2 ANQGSEA. V was clipped by 6 bases and J by 7 bases; unmatched bases: 6. DNA for the CDR3: TGCAGCGTGGGATCGGGACAGGGGAATTCACCCCTCCACTTT. Its translation: CSVGSGQGNSPLHF.

This rearrangement joins TRBV5-6 to TRBJ2-5, with D tentatively TRBD2 (5 bases). Germline values: CDR1 SGHDT, CDR2 YYEEEE. CDR3 size: 13 residues. The ends were cut back, 5 bases at V and 1 base at J, with 9 bases in the middle. The DNA of the CDR3 is TGTGCCAGCAGGAGGCGGGTCCAAGAGACCCAGTACTTC. Translating it yields CASRRRVQETQYF. Using reference TRBV5-6 and TRBJ2-5 for the parts outside the CDR3, the full variable domain is DAGVTQSPTHLIKTRGQQVTLRCSPKSGHDTVSWYQQALGQGPQFIFQYYEEEERQRGNFPDRFSGHQFPNYSSELNVNALLLGDSALYLCASRRRVQETQYFGPGTRLLVL.

The V call is TRBV5-1, the J call TRBJ1-6; TRBD1 agrees at 7 bases. This CDR3 is built from 15 residues. Germline V lookup: CDR1 SGHRS, CDR2 YFSETQ. V shed 0 bases, J shed 6 bases, and the junction held 3 bases outside the gene matches. CDR3 region: CASSLDRGGNSPLHF. CDR3 coding DNA: TGCGCCAGCAGCTTGGACAGGGGAGGTAATTCACCCCTCCACTTT.

The chain employs TRBV6-4 and TRBJ2-2; possibly TRBD1 for D (5 bases). V shed 5 bases and J shed 8 bases, with 15 bases lying between them. This CDR3 has 14 amino acids. In germline, CDR1 is MRHNA, CDR2 SNTAGT. The CDR3 loop reads CASSRTFSQGELFF. CDR3 DNA sequence: TGTGCCAGCAGTCGGACATTTTCTCAGGGGGAGCTGTTTTTT.

CDR3 region: CATSSRGSSYNEQFF. The CDR3 DNA is TGTGCCACCAGCAGCAGGGGTAGCTCCTACAATGAGCAGTTCTTC. The chain links TRBV15 to TRBJ2-1; D possibly corresponds to TRBD1 (6 bases). Per the germline V gene, CDR1 is LNHNV and CDR2 is YYDKDF (reference sequence). V was pared by 3 bases and J by 0 bases, with 9 bases between. CDR3 length equals 15 residues. The variable domain in full, completed from reference TRBV15 and TRBJ2-1, reads DAMVIQNPRYQVTQFGKPVTLSCSQTLNHNVMYWYQQKSSQAPKLLFHYYDKDFNNEADTPDNFQSRRPNTSFCFLDIRSPGLGDTAMYLCATSSRGSSYNEQFFGPGTRLTVL.

The rearrangement links TRBV18 to TRBJ2-2; a possible D gene is TRBD2 (6 bases). CDR1 KGHSH and CDR2 LQKENI come from the germline V gene. The CDR3 consists of 16 residues. The germline V and J ends were trimmed by 3 bases and 2 bases, with 13 bases remaining between them. CDR3 nucleotides: TGTGCCAGCTCACCCGCGGGGCCACCTAACACCGGGGAGCTGTTTTTT. Its translation is CASSPAGPPNTGELFF.

Notes on this clone: Other DNA sequences in this sample translate to the same CDR3. This chain joins TRBV7-2 and TRBJ2-3; 9 bases are a match to TRBD2. J was trimmed by 3 bases and V by 5 bases; bases with no gene match: 6. Germline V gene lookup returns CDR1 SGHTA and CDR2 FQGNSA. The CDR3 contains 15 residues. CDR3 residues: CASSPPGLATDTQYF. Here the CDR3 DNA reads TGTGCCAGCAGCCCCCCGGGACTAGCTACAGATACGCAGTATTTT. The full variable domain, in which reference TRBV7-2 and TRBJ2-3 provide the parts outside the CDR3, is GAGVSQSPSNKVTEKGKDVELRCDPISGHTALYWYRQSLGQGLEFLIYFQGNSAPDKSGLPSDRFSAERTGGSVSTLTIQRTQQEDSAVYLCASSPPGLATDTQYFGPGTRLTVL.

Here the CDR3 reads CATSRPGLAGGAGELFF. The CDR3, as DNA: TGTGCCACCAGCAGACCCGGACTAGCGGGAGGGGCCGGGGAGCTGTTTTTT. The chain combines TRBV15 with TRBJ2-2, with TRBD2 matching over 15 bases. Per the germline V gene, CDR1 is LNHNV and CDR2 is YYDKDF (reference sequence). There are 17 residues in the CDR3. Trimming cost V 2 bases and J 6 bases; bases outside gene matches: 4.

This clone was seen more than once but under ten times. This chain joins TRBV15 and TRBJ2-7; possible D gene TRBD1, 6 bases. Per germline, CDR1 LNHNV and CDR2 YYDKDF (reference sequence). This CDR3 is 15 amino acids long. Trimming took off 1 base at V and 5 bases at J, with 15 bases between the two ends. DNA for the CDR3: TGTGCCACCAGCAGAGGAGGGCAGGGGAGAGACGAGCAGTACTTC. Protein sequence: CATSRGGQGRDEQYF.

The chain uses TRBV27 and TRBJ2-5; the D is unclear. The CDR3 loop spans 15 amino acids. The V end was cut by 6 bases, the J end by 1 base, with 15 bases between. The germline V gene encodes CDR1 MNHEY and CDR2 SMNVEV (reference sequence). As DNA, the CDR3 is TGTGCCAGCAGATCTCTAACTTTACCCCAAGAGACCCAGTACTTC. Protein product: CASRSLTLPQETQYF.

This clone was counted a single time. As DNA, the CDR3 is TGCAGCGTTCGGCAGGGTGGCACAGATACGCAGTATTTT. Its protein product is CSVRQGGTDTQYF. V and J are TRBV29-1 and TRBJ2-3; tentative D call: TRBD1 (5 bases). CDR1 SQVTM and CDR2 ANQGSEA come from the germline V gene. The CDR3 extends over 13 amino acids. V was clipped by 5 bases and J by 1 base, with 10 bases between them.

This clone was counted only a few times. This sequence joins TRBV19 and TRBJ1-5, with 7 bases aligning to TRBD1. CDR3 size: 16 residues. J gave up 0 bases and V 4 bases, and 6 bases lay outside the gene matches. From germline, CDR1 is LNHDA and CDR2 SQIVND (reference sequence). The CDR3 region has the DNA TGTGCCAGTAGTACTGGGACAGCTTATAGCAATCAGCCCCAGCATTTT. Translation: CASSTGTAYSNQPQHF.

The DNA for the CDR3 is TGTGCCAGCACTCCACAGACAGGGGGCTACGAGCAGTACTTC. It yields the protein CASTPQTGGYEQYF. The chain joins TRBV27 to TRBJ2-7; 9 bases agree with TRBD1. The germline gives CDR1 MNHEY, CDR2 SMNVEV (reference sequence). This CDR3 contains 14 residues. The V and J ends lost 7 bases and 3 bases, in that order; junction bases with no gene match: 7.

In this sample, this clone turned up once. V and J are TRBV9 and TRBJ2-3; no clear D. Per the germline V gene, CDR1 is SGDLS and CDR2 is YYNGEE. Trimming took off 0 bases at V and 6 bases at J, with 17 bases between the two ends. The CDR3 has 16 residues. The CDR3 DNA sequence: TGTGCCAGCAGCGTAGGTGGGCGTCCTGGGTGGGATACGCAGTATTTT. This codes for CASSVGGRPGWDTQYF.

About this clone: Other DNA sequences of this sample code for an identical CDR3. The J gene is TRBJ2-7, the V gene TRBV7-2; D might be TRBD1 (6 bases). This CDR3 region has 12 residues. Germline V lookup: CDR1 SGHTA, CDR2 FQGNSA. V dropped 5 bases and J dropped 4 bases, with 9 bases sitting between them. DNA for the CDR3: TGTGCCAGCAGCCCCAGGGGATACGAGCAGTACTTC. Amino acid sequence: CASSPRGYEQYF. Drawing the rest from reference TRBV7-2 and TRBJ2-7, the complete variable domain is GAGVSQSPSNKVTEKGKDVELRCDPISGHTALYWYRQSLGQGLEFLIYFQGNSAPDKSGLPSDRFSAERTGGSVSTLTIQRTQQEDSAVYLCASSPRGYEQYFGPGTRLTVT.

This clone occurred once. The same CDR3 also results from other DNA sequences found in this sample. The J gene is TRBJ1-2, the V gene TRBV30, with D possibly matching TRBD1 (5 bases). Deletions cut 0 bases from V and 4 bases from J, with 9 bases between. The CDR3 extends over 13 amino acids. CDR1 is GTSNPN, CDR2 SVGIG, per germline (reference sequence). The CDR3 is CAWSVGQGYGYTF. In DNA form, the CDR3 reads TGTGCCTGGAGTGTGGGGCAGGGCTATGGCTACACCTTC. The whole variable domain, remainder taken from reference TRBV30 and TRBJ1-2, is SQTIHQWPATLVQPVGSPLSLECTVEGTSNPNLYWYRQAAGRGLQLLFYSVGIGQISSEVPQNLSASRPQDRQFILSSKKLLLSDSGFYLCAWSVGQGYGYTFGSGTRLTVV.

This clone has a single count. The gene calls are TRBV5-1 and TRBJ2-7; tentative D call: TRBD2 (6 bases). Trimming took off 1 base at V and 4 bases at J, with 9 bases between the two ends. The CDR3 totals 13 residues. Germline lookup yields CDR1 SGHRS and CDR2 YFSETQ. CDR3 bases: TGCGCCAGCAGCTTGCGCGGGGAGTACGAGCAGTACTTC. Protein product: CASSLRGEYEQYF.

The chain links TRBV15 to TRBJ2-3; D gene uncertain. The CDR3 extends over 13 amino acids. The germline gives CDR1 LNHNV, CDR2 YYDKDF (reference sequence). V was pared by 2 bases and J by 5 bases, with 8 bases between. The CDR3 sequence: CATSRPGQDTQYF. In DNA, the CDR3 is TGTGCCACCAGCAGACCAGGTCAAGATACGCAGTATTTT.

The sample holds one count of this clone. The V call is TRBV15, the J call TRBJ2-5, with D unresolved. This CDR3 spans 14 amino acids. CDR1 LNHNV and CDR2 YYDKDF come from the germline V gene (reference sequence). Deletions cut 4 bases from V and 5 bases from J, with 14 bases between. CDR3 DNA sequence: TGTGCCACCAGCATAGACCTACTCCGGGAGACCCAGTACTTC. It encodes CATSIDLLRETQYF.

This clone has a handful of counts. The CDR3 nucleotides read TGTGCCAGCAGCCAAGATCCCCTAGGAATCTCCTACAATGAGCAGTTCTTC. It translates to CASSQDPLGISYNEQFF. The V and J genes are TRBV4-2 and TRBJ2-1; no clear D. V was shortened by 0 bases and J by 0 bases, with 12 bases between the two germline ends. The CDR3 sequence is 17 residues long. CDR1 is LGHNA, CDR2 YNFKEQ, per germline.

The chain joins TRBV27 to TRBJ2-2, with TRBD1 as a possible D gene (5 bases). The CDR3 loop spans 14 amino acids. V lost 0 bases and J lost 13, with 15 bases in between. CDR1 and CDR2 (germline): MNHEY, SMNVEV (reference sequence). CDR3 loop: CASSLSPGLGPLFF. CDR3 in DNA: TGTGCCAGCAGTTTATCTCCAGGCCTGGGGCCGCTGTTTTTT.

The rearrangement uses TRBV5-1 and TRBJ2-5; 10 bases line up with TRBD1. Germline lookup yields CDR1 SGHRS and CDR2 YFSETQ. CDR3 length equals 15 residues. V lost 0 bases and J lost 3; bases outside the gene matches: 2. The CDR3, as DNA: TGCGCCAGCAGCTTGGGAGGGACAGGGGAAGAGACCCAGTACTTC. It is translated as CASSLGGTGEETQYF. Looking up the rest from reference TRBV5-1 and TRBJ2-5 gives the full variable domain: KAGVTQTPRYLIKTRGQQVTLSCSPISGHRSVSWYQQTPGQGLQFLFEYFSETQRNKGNFPGRFSGRQFSNSRSEMNVSTLELGDSALYLCASSLGGTGEETQYFGPGTRLLVL.

The chain uses TRBV9 and TRBJ2-3, with TRBD2 matching over 9 bases. The length of the CDR3 is 18 residues. Trimming removed 4 bases from V and 1 base from J; junction bases left unmatched: 13. The germline V gene encodes CDR1 SGDLS and CDR2 YYNGEE. CDR3 sequence (DNA): TGTGCCAGCAGCCTCAGAGGGGGTCTAGCGGGACGCACAGATACGCAGTATTTT. Translation: CASSLRGGLAGRTDTQYF.

This sequence joins TRBV6-6 and TRBJ2-1; D is uncertain. V lost 2 bases, J lost 6 bases, and 11 bases lay in between. CDR3 size: 14 residues. Germline assignment: CDR1 MNHNY and CDR2 SVGAGI (reference sequence). The CDR3 DNA reads as TGTGCCAGCAGTTACCCCGCGAACCCCAATGAGCAGTTCTTC. Protein product: CASSYPANPNEQFF.

The V and J genes are TRBV19 and TRBJ1-5; possible D gene TRBD1, 5 bases. The CDR3 contains 16 residues. Germline V CDR1 and CDR2: LNHDA, SQIVND (reference sequence). Trimming removed 2 bases at V and 0 bases at J, with 11 bases between. The DNA of the CDR3 is TGTGCCAGTAGTATAAAGCAGGGTTATAGCAATCAGCCCCAGCATTTT. Translated: CASSIKQGYSNQPQHF.

The chain carries TRBV6-6 and TRBJ2-7, with 8 bases aligning to TRBD2. The CDR3 runs 12 residues. V lost 5 bases to trimming and J lost 6 bases; unmatched junction nucleotides: 3. Germline V gene data show CDR1 as MNHNY and CDR2 as SVGAGI (reference sequence). CDR3 loop: CASSPGLGEQYF. CDR3 in DNA: TGTGCCAGCAGTCCGGGACTAGGCGAGCAGTACTTC.

J is TRBJ2-5 and V is TRBV4-2; D is perhaps TRBD1 (7 bases). Trimming left V 0 bases short and J 6 bases short, with 23 bases between. The CDR3 is made up of 18 amino acids. CDR1 and CDR2 from the germline V gene are LGHNA and YNFKEQ. CDR3: CASSQEEGAPGERQTQYF. In DNA, the CDR3 is TGTGCCAGCAGCCAAGAAGAGGGGGCGCCGGGGGAGCGCCAGACCCAGTACTTC.

The rearrangement uses TRBV27 and TRBJ2-1; 8 bases are a match to TRBD2. Germline trimming cut 5 bases from V and 7 bases from J; bases unmatched to any gene: 10. Germline V gene sequence: CDR1 MNHEY, CDR2 SMNVEV (reference sequence). This CDR3 spans 15 amino acids. The chain's CDR3 is CASSQPGLGVNEQFF. CDR3 DNA sequence: TGTGCCAGCAGTCAACCGGGACTAGGGGTGAATGAGCAGTTCTTC.

The rearrangement uses TRBV30 and TRBJ1-1; D ambiguous. This CDR3 is 13 amino acids long. Trimming stripped 5 bases from V and 1 base from J, with 11 bases between. Germline V gene sequence: CDR1 GTSNPN, CDR2 SVGIG (reference sequence). The CDR3 region has the DNA TGTGCCTGGCGGAGTCTTTGGAACACTGAAGCTTTCTTT. This sequence encodes CAWRSLWNTEAFF.

The V gene is TRBV11-2, the J gene TRBJ2-7; D possibly corresponds to TRBD2 (5 bases). Germline loops: CDR1 SGHAT, CDR2 FQNNGV. The CDR3 is 17 residues long. V shed 4 bases and J shed 5 bases, with 24 bases lying between them. The CDR3 sequence is CASSSTVWALPSNEQYF. As DNA, the CDR3 is TGTGCCAGCAGCTCCACCGTATGGGCGCTACCTAGCAACGAGCAGTACTTC.

V usage is TRBV4-3 and J usage is TRBJ1-2, with 8 bases matching TRBD1. With V trimmed by 0 bases and J by 7 bases, 10 bases remained unmatched. The germline V gene encodes CDR1 LGHNA and CDR2 YSLEER. The CDR3 extends over 16 amino acids. In DNA, the CDR3 is TGCGCCAGCAGCCAAGATTATTACAAGACAGGGGTTGGCTACACCTTC. Encoded protein: CASSQDYYKTGVGYTF.